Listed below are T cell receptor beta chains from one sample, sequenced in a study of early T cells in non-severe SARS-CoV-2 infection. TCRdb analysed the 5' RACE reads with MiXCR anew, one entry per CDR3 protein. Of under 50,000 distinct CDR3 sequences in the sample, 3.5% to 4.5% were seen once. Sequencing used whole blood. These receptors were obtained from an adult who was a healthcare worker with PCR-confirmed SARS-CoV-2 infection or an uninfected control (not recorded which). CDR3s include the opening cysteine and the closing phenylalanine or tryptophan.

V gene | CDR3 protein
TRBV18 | CASSSGTSGRPEFF
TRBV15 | CATSRDRKSSYEQYF
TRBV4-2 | CASSQGNPGELFF
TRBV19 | CASSSGQGRETQYF
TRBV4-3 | CASSQDKGLAFEQFF
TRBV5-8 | CASSLTDRQETQYF
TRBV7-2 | CASRGGMTVDYGYTF
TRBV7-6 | CASSGKGGNTGELFF
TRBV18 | CASSPPAGYTDTQYF
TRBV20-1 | CSAFSTGEVGYEQYF
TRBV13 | CASSSTGGLGIRTDTQYF
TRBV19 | CASALAGGMNTGELFF
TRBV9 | CASSVGRTDTDTQYF
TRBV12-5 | CASGLWGAYTDTQYF
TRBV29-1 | CSVEEGYGNEKLFF
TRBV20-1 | CSAAFRDTQYF
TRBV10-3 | CAISEGQGRNQPQHF
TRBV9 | CASSVGIAGSAKNIQYF